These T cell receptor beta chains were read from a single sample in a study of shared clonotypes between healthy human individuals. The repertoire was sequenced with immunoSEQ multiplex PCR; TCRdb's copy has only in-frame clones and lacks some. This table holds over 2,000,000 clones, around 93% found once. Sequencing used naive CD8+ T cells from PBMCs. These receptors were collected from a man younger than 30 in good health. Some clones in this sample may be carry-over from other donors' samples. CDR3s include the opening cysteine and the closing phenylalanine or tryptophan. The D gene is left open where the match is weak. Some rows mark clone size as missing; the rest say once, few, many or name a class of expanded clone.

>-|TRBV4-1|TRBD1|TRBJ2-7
CASSQDLDRGTYEQYF
TGCGCCAGCAGCCAAGATCTGGACAGGGGAACCTACGAGCAGTACTTC
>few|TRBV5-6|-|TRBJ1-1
CASSLAGNTEAFF
TGTGCCAGCAGCTTGGCAGGGAACACTGAAGCTTTCTTT
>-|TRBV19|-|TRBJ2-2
CASGLRVGGELFF
TGTGCCAGTGGCTTGAGGGTCGGCGGGGAGCTGTTTTTT
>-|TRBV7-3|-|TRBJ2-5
CASSSTASSVETQYF
TGTGCCAGCAGCTCCACCGCTAGTTCGGTTGAGACCCAGTACTTC
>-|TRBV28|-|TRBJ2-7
CASSLSGSRDYEQYF
TGTGCCAGCAGTTTATCGGGGTCGAGGGACTACGAGCAGTACTTC
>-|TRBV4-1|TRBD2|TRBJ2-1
CASSHLSGRDYNEQFF
TGCGCCAGCAGCCACCTTAGCGGGAGGGACTACAATGAGCAGTTCTTC
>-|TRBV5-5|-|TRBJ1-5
CASSFDNQPQHF
TGTGCCAGCAGCTTTGATAATCAGCCCCAGCATTTT
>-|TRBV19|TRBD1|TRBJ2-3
CASSRDRGQDTQYF
TGTGCCAGTAGCCGGGACAGGGGGCAAGATACGCAGTATTTT
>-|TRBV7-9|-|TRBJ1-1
CASSLVQGPLVGRTEAFF
TGTGCCAGCAGCTTAGTTCAGGGACCCCTTGTAGGGCGTACTGAAGCTTTCTTT
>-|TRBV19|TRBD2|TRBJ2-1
CASSQGLAGYNEQFF
TGTGCCAGTAGTCAAGGACTAGCGGGATACAATGAGCAGTTCTTC
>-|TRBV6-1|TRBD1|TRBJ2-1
CASSEPRDSQYNEQFF
TGTGCCAGCAGTGAACCCCGGGACAGTCAATACAATGAGCAGTTCTTC
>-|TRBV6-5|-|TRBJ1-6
CASSYRTGLPVGTLHF
TGTGCCAGCAGTTACCGGACGGGACTCCCAGTTGGCACCCTCCACTTT
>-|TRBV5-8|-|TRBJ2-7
CASSPEVISYEQYF
TGTGCCAGCAGCCCTGAGGTGATCTCCTACGAGCAGTACTTC
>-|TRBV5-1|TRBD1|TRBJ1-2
CASSLVGTDLYGYTF
TGCGCCAGCAGCTTGGTTGGGACAGACCTATATGGCTACACCTTC
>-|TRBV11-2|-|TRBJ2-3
CASSFVSTDTQYF
TGTGCCAGCAGCTTTGTCAGCACAGATACGCAGTATTTT
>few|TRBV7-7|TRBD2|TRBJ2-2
CASSSLAGREHTGELFF
TGTGCCAGCAGCTCACTAGCGGGGCGGGAGCACACCGGGGAGCTGTTTTTT
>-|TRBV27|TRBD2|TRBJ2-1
CASSSGLAGKGEQFF
TGTGCCAGCAGCAGTGGACTAGCGGGTAAAGGGGAGCAGTTCTTC
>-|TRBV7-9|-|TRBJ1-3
CASSLVLGSGNTIYF
TGTGCCAGCAGCTTAGTTCTGGGATCTGGAAACACCATATATTTT
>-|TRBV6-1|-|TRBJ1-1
CASSEVFWQGMNTEAFF
TGTGCCAGCAGTGAAGTGTTCTGGCAGGGCATGAACACTGAAGCTTTCTTT
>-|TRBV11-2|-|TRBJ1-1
CASSLFGALEAFF
TGTGCCAGCAGCTTATTCGGGGCCCTTGAAGCTTTCTTT
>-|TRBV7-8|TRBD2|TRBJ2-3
CASSLPLAGGAPDTQYF
TGTGCCAGCAGCTTACCCTTAGCGGGAGGGGCACCAGATACGCAGTATTTT
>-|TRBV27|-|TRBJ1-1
CASSRGGTEAFF
TGTGCCAGCAGCCGAGGGGGCACTGAAGCTTTCTTT
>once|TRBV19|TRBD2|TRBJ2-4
CASSLGTNIRGDIQYF
TGTGCCAGTAGTTTAGGGACTAACATTCGTGGTGACATTCAGTACTTC